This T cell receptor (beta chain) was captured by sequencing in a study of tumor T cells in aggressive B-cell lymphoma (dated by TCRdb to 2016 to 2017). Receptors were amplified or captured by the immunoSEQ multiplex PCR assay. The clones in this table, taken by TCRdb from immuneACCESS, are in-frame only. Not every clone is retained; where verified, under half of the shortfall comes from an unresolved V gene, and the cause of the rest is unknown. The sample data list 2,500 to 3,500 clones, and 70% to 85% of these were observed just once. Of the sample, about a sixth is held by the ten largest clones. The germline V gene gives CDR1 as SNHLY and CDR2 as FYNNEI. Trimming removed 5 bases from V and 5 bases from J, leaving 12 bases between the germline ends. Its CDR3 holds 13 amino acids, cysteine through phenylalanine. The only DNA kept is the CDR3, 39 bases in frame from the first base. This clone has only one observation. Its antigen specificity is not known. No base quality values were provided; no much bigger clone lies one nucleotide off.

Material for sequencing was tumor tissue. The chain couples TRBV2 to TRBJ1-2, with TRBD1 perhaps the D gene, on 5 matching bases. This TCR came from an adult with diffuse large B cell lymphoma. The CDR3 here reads CASSQGGIYGYTF. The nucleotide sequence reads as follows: TGTGCCAGCAGTCAGGGCGGGATATATGGCTACACCTTC.